This is a list of T cell receptor beta chains from one sample in a study of blood T cell repertoires in COVID-19. The repertoire was sequenced with immunoSEQ multiplex PCR; TCRdb's copy has only in-frame clones and lacks some. Of 90,000 to 120,000 clones listed, 80% to 90% are singletons. The sample consisted of peripheral blood. The receptor source for this set is a man aged 55 to 70 with acute or convalescent COVID-19. Each CDR3 is given with its conserved first and last residue. Each record gives: CDR3 DNA, CDR3 protein, V gene, clone size, J gene, D gene. The D gene is left open where the match is weak. Expanded clones are given a class, and other clones once, few, many or no size at all.

TGTGCCAGCAGCCTCTACTACGAGCAGTACTTC | CASSLYYEQYF | TRBV28 | few | TRBJ2-7 | NA
TGTGCCAGCAGACGTGCCGGGACTTATAATTCACCCCTCCACTTT | CASRRAGTYNSPLHF | TRBV7-8 | NA | TRBJ1-6 | NA
TGTGCCAGCAGTTTCCCCGCCTTCGGACAGGGCCACTACAATGAGCAGTTCTTC | CASSFPAFGQGHYNEQFF | TRBV28 | few | TRBJ2-1 | TRBD1
TGTGCCAGCAGCTCCTATGGCTACACCTTC | CASSSYGYTF | TRBV6-5 | NA | TRBJ1-2 | NA
TGTGCCAGCAGCTTACGAACAGGAGGGGAGAGTACTGAAGCTTTCTTT | CASSLRTGGESTEAFF | TRBV7-6 | once | TRBJ1-1 | NA
TGTGCCAGCAGCCAAACGACAGGATGGGATGGCTACACCTTC | CASSQTTGWDGYTF | TRBV2 | few | TRBJ1-2 | NA
TGCGCCACCGGGACAGGTGGAGATCAGCCCCAGCATTTT | CATGTGGDQPQHF | TRBV10-1 | NA | TRBJ1-5 | TRBD1
TGTGCCAGCAGCGTCCCAGGGAAAAATCAGCCCCAGCATTTT | CASSVPGKNQPQHF | TRBV6-5 | NA | TRBJ1-5 | NA
TGTGCCAGCAGCCCCGGGACAGACAATCAGCCCCAGCATTTT | CASSPGTDNQPQHF | TRBV5-4 | NA | TRBJ1-5 | TRBD1
TGTGCCAGCAGTTATAGTCACGGGGGTGAAGCTTTCTTT | CASSYSHGGEAFF | TRBV6-5 | NA | TRBJ1-1 | NA
TGCGCCAGCAGTGACCCCGGGACAGCGAACACTGAAGCTTTCTTT | CASSDPGTANTEAFF | TRBV10-1 | once | TRBJ1-1 | TRBD1
TGTGCCAGCAGACAGGGGTCAACCGGGGAGCTGTTTTTT | CASRQGSTGELFF | TRBV2 | NA | TRBJ2-2 | TRBD1
TGCAGTGCTAGTTCACCTCCGGGACAGGGGGCCGCTGGCTACACCTTC | CSASSPPGQGAAGYTF | TRBV20-1 | NA | TRBJ1-2 | TRBD1
TGTGCCAGCAGCACGAGCGGGGGGGCCGGCACAGATACGCAGTATTTT | CASSTSGGAGTDTQYF | TRBV4-2 | NA | TRBJ2-3 | TRBD2
TGTGCCAGCAGCACTCAGGGAGGGTTAGGCTATGGCTACACCTTC | CASSTQGGLGYGYTF | TRBV7-2 | NA | TRBJ1-2 | NA
TGTGCCAGCAGCTTAGTTCGGGACACATCCTACGAGCAGTACTTC | CASSLVRDTSYEQYF | TRBV7-8 | NA | TRBJ2-7 | NA
TGTGCCAGTAGTCACCTAGCGGGGGCCAACAATGAGCAGTTCTTC | CASSHLAGANNEQFF | TRBV19 | NA | TRBJ2-1 | TRBD2
TGTGCCAGCAGCCGGACAGATACGCAGTATTTT | CASSRTDTQYF | TRBV7-2 | NA | TRBJ2-3 | NA
TGTGCCAGCAGCCAATCCGGGACACAGCAGTACTTC | CASSQSGTQQYF | TRBV3-1/TRBV3-2 | many | TRBJ2-7 | NA
TGCGCCAGCAGCCAAGAGGGGAGCGTGGAGACCCAGTACTTC | CASSQEGSVETQYF | TRBV4-1 | NA | TRBJ2-5 | NA
TGTGCCAGCAGCTTACAAAGCGGGAGTGTTAATGAGCAGTTCTTC | CASSLQSGSVNEQFF | TRBV7-3 | NA | TRBJ2-1 | TRBD2
TGTGCCAGTAGTATTGACGGACAGTATGGCTACACCTTC | CASSIDGQYGYTF | TRBV19 | few | TRBJ1-2 | NA
TGTGCCAGCAGCCAAGTATTAGAAAGCTCCTACAATGAGCAGTTCTTC | CASSQVLESSYNEQFF | TRBV4-2 | NA | TRBJ2-1 | NA
TGTGCCAGCAGCCCCGGGGGGTTCGCAGATACGCAGTATTTT | CASSPGGFADTQYF | TRBV11-2 | NA | TRBJ2-3 | TRBD2
TGCGCCAGCAGCCAAGAGCCTAACGCAAATCAGCCCCAGCATTTT | CASSQEPNANQPQHF | TRBV4-3 | NA | TRBJ1-5 | NA
TGCGCCAGCAGCCCCTGGGCCGGAACTGGGGCCAACGTCCTGACTTTC | CASSPWAGTGANVLTF | TRBV4-1 | NA | TRBJ2-6 | NA
TGTGCCAGCGGGAGGACTAGCGACTACAATGAGCAGTTCTTC | CASGRTSDYNEQFF | TRBV5-6 | few | TRBJ2-1 | TRBD2
TGCAGCGTTGCGGGAGCGAGGCCTGAAGCTTTCTTT | CSVAGARPEAFF | TRBV29-1 | NA | TRBJ1-1 | NA
TGTGCCACCAGCAGAGATCGCCGGGACAGGGTATCCTCTGGAAACACCATATATTTT | CATSRDRRDRVSSGNTIYF | TRBV15 | NA | TRBJ1-3 | TRBD1
TGTGCCAGCAGCCCCCTGGGCCCCCTCGCTTTCAATGAGCAGTTCTTC | CASSPLGPLAFNEQFF | TRBV9 | few | TRBJ2-1 | NA
TGTGCCAGCAGCGTAGCTACGGCGGGATTCACCGGGGAGCTGTTTTTT | CASSVATAGFTGELFF | TRBV9 | NA | TRBJ2-2 | NA